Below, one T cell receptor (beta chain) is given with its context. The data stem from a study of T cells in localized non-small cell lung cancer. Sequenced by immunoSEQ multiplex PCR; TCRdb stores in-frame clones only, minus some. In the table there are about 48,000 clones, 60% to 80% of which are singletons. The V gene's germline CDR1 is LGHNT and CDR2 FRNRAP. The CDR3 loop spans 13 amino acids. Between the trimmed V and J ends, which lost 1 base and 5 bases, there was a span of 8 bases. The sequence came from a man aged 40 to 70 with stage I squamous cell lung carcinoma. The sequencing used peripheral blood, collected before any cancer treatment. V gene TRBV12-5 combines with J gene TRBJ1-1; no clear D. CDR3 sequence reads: CASGLDQWTEAFF. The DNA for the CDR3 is TGTGCTAGTGGTTTGGACCAGTGGACTGAAGCTTTCTTT.